The 27 T cell receptor beta chains reported below all come from one sample, sequenced in a study of T cells in Graves' hyperthyroidism and ophthalmopathy. The CDR3 regions of TCR beta were amplified from RNA transcripts. First-round RT-PCR with HTBI primers amplified the TCR CDR3 region. In TCRdb, the multiplex PCR reads were re-called with MiXCR into one record per CDR3 protein. Found here are about 660,000 distinct CDR3 sequences, about 45% of them singletons; the top ten hold under 8%. What was sequenced was peripheral blood or thyroid tissue (not recorded which). The receptors were sampled from an adult man with Graves' disease, either hyperthyroidism or ophthalmopathy (not recorded which).

The V and J genes are TRBV20-1 and TRBJ1-6, with 9 bases matching TRBD1. The CDR3 sequence is 14 residues long. Per the germline V gene, CDR1 is DFQATT and CDR2 is SNEGSKA (reference sequence). Losses at the gene ends were 4 bases for V and 11 bases for J; bases not matched to a gene: 9. The CDR3 coding sequence is TGCAGTGCTACCGGGACAGGGATCGCGGCACCCCTCCACTTT. As protein: CSATGTGIAAPLHF.

V usage is TRBV15 and J usage is TRBJ1-4; D is perhaps TRBD1 (5 bases). CDR3 length equals 16 residues. Germline loops: CDR1 LNHNV, CDR2 YYDKDF (reference sequence). With 0 bases removed from V and 7 bases from J, the gap between germline ends came to 15 bases. The CDR3 protein is CATSRDASGGSEKLFF. Here the CDR3 DNA reads TGTGCCACCAGCAGAGATGCTAGCGGGGGGAGTGAAAAACTGTTTTTT.

This clonotype was recorded many times. The V call is TRBV10-3, the J call TRBJ1-5; TRBD1 matches 7 bases. With V trimmed by 6 bases and J by 5 bases, 7 bases remained unmatched. This CDR3 is 14 amino acids long. Germline V lookup: CDR1 ENHRY, CDR2 SYGVKD. The CDR3 is CAIRSGTADQPQHF. CDR3 nucleotides: TGTGCCATCAGAAGTGGGACAGCTGATCAGCCCCAGCATTTT.

This clonotype was recorded at least ten times. The chain has TRBV10-3 and TRBJ2-2, with TRBD2 as a possible D gene (6 bases). CDR3 size: 13 residues. Deletions cut 8 bases from V and 5 bases from J, with 12 bases between. The germline gives CDR1 ENHRY, CDR2 SYGVKD. CDR3 nucleotides: TGTGCCATCCTCGACCGGGGGACCGGGGAGCTGTTTTTT. Amino acid sequence: CAILDRGTGELFF.

The chain recombines TRBV7-6 with TRBJ2-7; D gene ambiguous. V lost 4 bases, J lost 3 bases, and 16 bases lay in between. CDR1 SGHVS and CDR2 FNYEAQ come from the germline V gene. This CDR3 is 15 amino acids long. The CDR3 here is CASSSTWQSYYEQYF. The CDR3 DNA follows: TGTGCCAGCAGCTCGACTTGGCAGTCCTACTACGAGCAGTACTTC. Combining the CDR3 with reference TRBV7-6 and TRBJ2-7 gives the whole variable domain GAGVSQSPRYKVTKRGQDVALRCDPISGHVSLYWYRQALGQGPEFLTYFNYEAQQDKSGLPNDRFSAERPEGSISTLTIQRTEQRDSAMYRCASSSTWQSYYEQYFGPGTRLTVT.

This clonotype was seen repeatedly, ten times or more. The chain is built from TRBV7-9 and TRBJ1-1; no reliable D call. From germline, CDR1 is SEHNR and CDR2 FQNEAQ (reference sequence). V lost 1 base and J lost 0, with 9 bases in between. This CDR3 region has 15 residues. As DNA, the CDR3 is TGTGCCAGCAGCTTAGAAGGGCCCATGAACACTGAAGCTTTCTTT. Its protein is CASSLEGPMNTEAFF.

This chain links TRBV24-1 with TRBJ1-1; TRBD1 matches 8 bases. CDR1 and CDR2 from the germline V gene are KGHDR and SFDVKD. Trimming at V came to 3 bases and at J to 6 bases, leaving 2 bases not matched to a gene. The CDR3 totals 13 residues. The CDR3 DNA sequence: TGTGCCACCAGTGATGGACAGGGCGCTGAAGCTTTCTTT. This sequence encodes CATSDGQGAEAFF.

DNA for the CDR3: TGTGCCAGCAGTTACTCGAGGGGACAGGGGAATTCACCCCTCCACTTT. Its translation: CASSYSRGQGNSPLHF. The V and J genes are TRBV2 and TRBJ1-6, with 10 bases that match TRBD1. V trimming: 5 bases; J trimming: 7 bases; junction bases outside the gene matches: 8. The CDR3 runs to 16 residues. Per the germline V gene, CDR1 is SNHLY and CDR2 is FYNNEI. The full variable domain, in which reference TRBV2 and TRBJ1-6 provide the parts outside the CDR3, is EPEVTQTPSHQVTQMGQEVILRCVPISNHLYFYWYRQILGQKVEFLVSFYNNEISEKSEIFDDQFSVERPDGSNFTLKIRSTKLEDSAMYFCASSYSRGQGNSPLHFGNGTRLTVT.

This chain joins TRBV2 and TRBJ1-4; TRBD1 aligns across 8 bases. Germline CDR1 reads SNHLY; CDR2 reads FYNNEI. The CDR3 covers 14 residues. Germline trimming cut 2 bases from V and 10 bases from J; bases unmatched to any gene: 6. In nucleotides, the CDR3 is TGTGCCAGCAGTGAACGGCCAGGGGGCGGAAAACTGTTTTTT. Its translation is CASSERPGGGKLFF.

V usage is TRBV24-1 and J usage is TRBJ1-3; D call uncertain. This CDR3 comprises 15 residues. Deletions cut 4 bases from V and 1 base from J, with 10 bases between. CDR1 and CDR2 (germline): KGHDR, SFDVKD. The CDR3 bases are TGTGCCACCAGTGAGCACGGAGGGTCTGGAAACACCATATATTTT. Translated: CATSEHGGSGNTIYF.

The chain is built from TRBV7-9 and TRBJ2-7; possible D gene TRBD1, 6 bases. The CDR3 is 14 residues long. Germline lookup yields CDR1 SEHNR and CDR2 FQNEAQ (reference sequence). V lost 1 base and J lost 1, with 8 bases in between. CDR3 amino acids: CASSLGDRSYEQYF. Here the CDR3 DNA reads TGTGCCAGCAGCTTAGGTGACAGGTCCTACGAGCAGTACTTC.

This clonotype has a single count. The chain uses TRBV7-9 and TRBJ1-2; TRBD1 is a possible D gene (6 bases). The V end was cut by 5 bases, the J end by 8 bases, with 15 bases between. CDR3 length: 13 amino acids. CDR1 is SEHNR, CDR2 FQNEAQ, per germline (reference sequence). In nucleotides, the CDR3 is TGTGCCAGCAGCGAAAACAGGGACGGCGGCTACACCTTC. Translating gives CASSENRDGGYTF.

This clonotype was detected many times. The J gene is TRBJ1-5, the V gene TRBV7-2, with TRBD1 as a possible D gene (6 bases). With 4 bases removed from V and 2 bases from J, the gap between germline ends came to 15 bases. Germline values: CDR1 SGHTA, CDR2 FQGNSA. The CDR3 length is 16 residues. As DNA, the CDR3 is TGTGCCAGCAGCTCCCTGGGGGGGCAGGGCAATCAGCCCCAGCATTTT. Protein product: CASSSLGGQGNQPQHF.

The table lists this clonotype with a few counts. This chain uses TRBV7-2 with TRBJ1-5, with D perhaps matching TRBD1 (5 bases). Germline V lookup: CDR1 SGHTA, CDR2 FQGNSA. V was shortened by 3 bases and J by 7 bases, with 16 bases between the two germline ends. The CDR3 loop spans 15 amino acids. The CDR3 DNA sequence: TGTGCCAGCAGCTTGGCCGACAGTGGGAGGCAGCCCCAGCATTTT. This encodes CASSLADSGRQPQHF.

A word on this clonotype: Given a much more abundant clone one base away, this may be a read error. The chain couples TRBV5-4 to TRBJ1-6; 11 bases line up with TRBD1. This CDR3 is built from 15 residues. Germline V gives CDR1 SGHNT, CDR2 YYREEE (reference sequence). The junction had 6 bases not matched to a gene; V was cut back by 4 bases and J by 9 bases. CDR3 amino acids: CASSIGTGGSSPLHF. CDR3 nucleotides: TGTGCCAGCAGCATCGGGACAGGGGGGAGTTCACCCCTCCACTTT. The whole variable domain, filled in from reference TRBV5-4 and TRBJ1-6, reads ETGVTQSPTHLIKTRGQQVTLRCSSQSGHNTVSWYQQALGQGPQFIFQYYREEENGRGNFPPRFSGLQFPNYSSELNVNALELDDSALYLCASSIGTGGSSPLHFGNGTRLTVT.

This clonotype was seen repeatedly, ten times or more. The rearrangement links TRBV10-2 to TRBJ2-2; no firm D call. CDR1 is WSHSY and CDR2 is SAAADI in the germline V gene. The CDR3 totals 12 residues. V was shortened by 2 bases and J by 4 bases, with 2 bases between the two germline ends. DNA for the CDR3: TGCGCCAGCAGTGAGGTCACCGGGGAGCTGTTTTTT. It yields the protein CASSEVTGELFF.

The chain is built from TRBV20-1 and TRBJ1-3; no clear D. Trimming stripped 0 bases from V and 0 bases from J, with 9 bases between. The germline CDR1 and CDR2 sequences are DFQATT and SNEGSKA (reference sequence). This CDR3 region has 15 residues. Here the CDR3 reads CSARDASNSGNTIYF. CDR3 DNA: TGCAGTGCTAGAGACGCCAGCAACTCTGGAAACACCATATATTTT.

The chain couples TRBV29-1 to TRBJ1-2, with 9 bases aligning to TRBD1. With 8 bases clipped from V and 3 bases from J, the junction kept 10 bases outside the gene matches. Germline values: CDR1 SQVTM, CDR2 ANQGSEA. This CDR3 is built from 14 residues. CDR3 amino acids: CSSWGQGNDYGYTF. Written as DNA, the CDR3 is TGCAGCAGCTGGGGACAGGGTAACGACTATGGCTACACCTTC.

This chain links TRBV20-1 with TRBJ2-7; 7 bases map to TRBD2. CDR1 DFQATT and CDR2 SNEGSKA come from the germline V gene (reference sequence). With V trimmed by 1 base and J by 3 bases, 9 bases remained unmatched. The CDR3 totals 15 residues. CDR3 sequence (DNA): TGCAGTGCTAGAGGTAAACCGGGACTAAGCTACGAGCAGTACTTC. The encoded protein is CSARGKPGLSYEQYF.

This clonotype was counted ten times or more. The rearrangement uses TRBV25-1 and TRBJ1-2; 9 bases are shared with TRBD1. From germline, CDR1 is MGHDK and CDR2 SYGVNS. The V and J ends lost 6 bases and 7 bases, in that order; junction bases with no gene match: 6. The CDR3 spans 13 residues. CDR3 sequence (DNA): TGTGCCAGCAGCCGACAGGGGGTGGGTGGCTACACCTTC. As protein: CASSRQGVGGYTF.

This clonotype was found many times. The chain is built from TRBV19 and TRBJ1-1; D may be TRBD1 (5 bases). The ends were cut back, 3 bases at V and 1 base at J, with 6 bases in the middle. The CDR3 is 13 residues long. Germline V CDR1 and CDR2: LNHDA, SQIVND (reference sequence). The CDR3: CASSIDRNTEAFF. The CDR3 DNA follows: TGTGCCAGTAGTATCGACAGGAACACTGAAGCTTTCTTT. Supplemented by reference TRBV19 and TRBJ1-1, the full variable domain reads DGGITQSPKYLFRKEGQNVTLSCEQNLNHDAMYWYRQDPGQGLRLIYYSQIVNDFQKGDIAEGYSVSREKKESFPLTVTSAQKNPTAFYLCASSIDRNTEAFFGQGTRLTVV.

This clonotype was detected ten times or more. The rearrangement uses TRBV10-3 and TRBJ2-5; TRBD2 matches at 9 bases. V trimming: 10 bases; J trimming: 2 bases; junction bases outside the gene matches: 14. The CDR3 totals 16 residues. In germline, CDR1 is ENHRY, CDR2 SYGVKD. The CDR3 DNA reads as TGTGCCAGCAGCGACCCGGGACTAGCCGAGCAAGAGACCCAGTACTTC. Translated: CASSDPGLAEQETQYF.

This clonotype was counted many times. The chain links TRBV2 to TRBJ1-6; 7 nucleotides match TRBD1. J was trimmed by 13 bases and V by 5 bases; bases with no gene match: 8. Germline V gene data show CDR1 as SNHLY and CDR2 as FYNNEI. The CDR3 covers 13 residues. Here the CDR3 DNA reads TGTGCCAGCAGTAAAGACAGGGCTTCTCCCCTCCACTTT. Protein: CASSKDRASPLHF.

This clonotype was observed a few times. The chain couples TRBV12-3 or TRBV12-4 to TRBJ2-5; TRBD1 or TRBD2 may be the D gene (5 bases each). The CDR3 spans 14 residues. V was trimmed by 4 bases and J by 5 bases, leaving 14 bases between them. DNA for the CDR3: TGTGCCAGCAGTTACGGGCAGGGAGAGGAGACCCAGTACTTC. This codes for CASSYGQGEETQYF.

The rearrangement links TRBV29-1 to TRBJ1-2, with 8 bases aligning to TRBD1. In germline, CDR1 is SQVTM, CDR2 ANQGSEA. There are 14 residues in the CDR3. Germline trimming cut 5 bases from V and 5 bases from J; bases unmatched to any gene: 10. CDR3 bases: TGCAGCGTTCTAGGACAGGGTTCCTTGTATGGCTACACCTTC. Protein sequence: CSVLGQGSLYGYTF.

Turning to this clonotype: This CDR3 is missing its conserved last phenylalanine or tryptophan, likely due to a read error. The V call is TRBV10-3, the J call TRBJ1-2, with a weak D call TRBD1 (5 bases). From germline, CDR1 is ENHRY and CDR2 SYGVKD. This CDR3 has 16 residues. The CDR3 DNA sequence: TGTGCCAGCAGTTTCCGGGCGGCAGGGCGGGTCTATGGCTACACCATC. Its protein product is CASSFRAAGRVYGYTI.

This chain joins TRBV20-1 and TRBJ2-7, with TRBD1 matching over 8 bases. V was pared by 5 bases and J by 3 bases, with 6 bases of the junction left unmatched. CDR1 and CDR2 (germline): DFQATT, SNEGSKA (reference sequence). The CDR3 is 13 amino acids. The CDR3 DNA is TGCAGTGCTTCCGGACAGGGACACTACGAGCAGTACTTC. It yields the protein CSASGQGHYEQYF.